The 19 T cell receptor beta chains below were found in one sample sequenced in a study of chemoradiotherapy in HPV16-positive cancers. Assay: immunoSEQ multiplex PCR; the TCRdb copy retains only in-frame clones and omits some. The sample has about 7,900 clones, roughly nine tenths seen once; the top ten hold roughly 3.8%. The sample here was blood, taken from a patient who underwent chemoradiotherapy. These receptor sequences come from a human donor with HPV-associated anogenital cancer.

The chain links TRBV7-3 to TRBJ2-6; D remains unclear. Germline-derived CDR1 and CDR2 are SGHTA and FQGTGA. The V end lost 5 bases, the J end lost 0 bases, and 11 bases lay between the germline ends. The CDR3 spans 16 residues. CDR3 sequence: CASSASFGSGANVLTF. CDR3 bases: TGTGCCAGCAGCGCGTCGTTTGGCTCTGGGGCCAACGTCCTGACTTTC.

The table lists this clone with a count of one. This chain connects TRBV25-1 to TRBJ2-5; the D gene is possibly TRBD1 (7 bases). The CDR3 length is 14 residues. V lost 3 bases to trimming and J lost 2 bases, with 10 bases between them. Germline lookup yields CDR1 MGHDK and CDR2 SYGVNS. The chain's CDR3 is CASSETGRQETQYF. DNA for the CDR3: TGTGCCAGCAGTGAGACAGGGAGGCAAGAGACCCAGTACTTC.

The chain has TRBV27 and TRBJ2-7; D not certain. The germline V gene has CDR1 MNHEY and CDR2 SMNVEV (reference sequence). The germline V and J ends were trimmed by 0 bases and 4 bases, with 10 bases remaining between them. CDR3 length equals 14 residues. CDR3: CASSLSVGPYEQYF. As DNA, the CDR3 is TGTGCCAGCAGTTTATCAGTCGGGCCATACGAGCAGTACTTC.

This chain joins TRBV6-1 and TRBJ2-7; D gene unclear. Between the trimmed V and J ends, which lost 4 bases and 1 base, there was a span of 17 bases. Germline CDR1 MNHNS, CDR2 SASEGT. This CDR3 contains 16 residues. The CDR3 nucleotides read TGTGCCAGCAGTGGATCCCGATTCGGTGTGTCCTACGAGCAGTACTTC. It yields the protein CASSGSRFGVSYEQYF.

The chain joins TRBV7-8 to TRBJ2-1, with 13 bases that match TRBD2. The CDR3 consists of 15 residues. After removal of 3 bases from V and 7 bases from J, the junction contained 3 bases not matched to a gene. CDR1 is SGHVS, CDR2 FQNEAQ, per germline. The CDR3 DNA follows: TGTGCCAGCAGCTTGACTAGCGGGGGGAGTAATGAGCAGTTCTTC. Residues: CASSLTSGGSNEQFF.

This chain links TRBV5-5 with TRBJ1-1; a possible D gene is TRBD1 (6 bases). Germline lookup yields CDR1 SGHKS and CDR2 YYEKEE (reference sequence). V lost 4 bases, J lost 4 bases, and 14 bases lay in between. The CDR3 sequence is 14 residues long. DNA for the CDR3: TGTGCCAGCAGCCCTCGGGACATGTCCACTGAAGCTTTCTTT. Translating gives CASSPRDMSTEAFF.

The chain uses TRBV4-1 and TRBJ1-2, with unresolved D. Trimming pared 4 bases from V and 0 bases from J, leaving 12 bases between. The CDR3 is made up of 15 amino acids. In germline, CDR1 is MGHRA, CDR2 YSYEKL. The CDR3 nucleotides read TGCGCCAGCAGCCCCGTGGAAACTTCTAACTATGGCTACACCTTC. Residues: CASSPVETSNYGYTF.

The chain couples TRBV7-2 to TRBJ1-1; weak D call: TRBD1 (5 bases). The V and J ends lost 7 bases and 5 bases respectively, with 17 bases between them. The germline CDR1 and CDR2 sequences are SGHTA and FQGNSA. The CDR3 spans 14 residues. The CDR3 nucleotides are TGTGCCAGCACCCTGGGGGGTGGAGGTACTGAAGCTTTCTTT. This encodes CASTLGGGGTEAFF.

The chain couples TRBV27 to TRBJ1-5, with D possibly being TRBD1 (5 bases). The CDR3 has 14 amino acids. Germline CDR1 reads MNHEY; CDR2 reads SMNVEV (reference sequence). Trimming removed 3 bases from V and 6 bases from J, with 12 bases in between. The CDR3 sequence is CASSFQGGAQPQHF. For the CDR3, the DNA is TGTGCCAGCAGTTTCCAGGGAGGCGCTCAGCCCCAGCATTTT.

The chain couples TRBV30 to TRBJ2-7; D is perhaps TRBD1 (5 bases). The CDR3 runs to 13 residues. Germline values: CDR1 GTSNPN, CDR2 SVGIG (reference sequence). The V and J ends lost 4 bases and 4 bases respectively, with 14 bases between them. CDR3 protein: CAWTRQGAYEQYF. The CDR3 coding sequence is TGTGCCTGGACTAGGCAGGGTGCGTACGAGCAGTACTTC.

This chain joins TRBV7-3 and TRBJ2-1; the match to TRBD2 covers 12 bases. Germline V gene data show CDR1 as SGHTA and CDR2 as FQGTGA. The V segment lost 10 bases and the J segment 4 bases; nucleotides outside the gene matches: 11. This CDR3 contains 16 residues. The CDR3 DNA reads as TGTGCCACGGGGGGTTTACTAGCGGGGGGTTACAATGAGCAGTTCTTC. This translates into CATGGLLAGGYNEQFF. Filled out from reference TRBV7-3 and TRBJ2-1, the complete variable domain reads GAGVSQTPSNKVTEKGKYVELRCDPISGHTALYWYRQSLGQGPEFLIYFQGTGAADDSGLPNDRFFAVRPEGSVSTLKIQRTERGDSAVYLCATGGLLAGGYNEQFFGPGTRLTVL.

The rearrangement joins TRBV6-1 to TRBJ2-7; possible D gene TRBD1, 5 bases. The CDR3 runs 12 residues. Trimming left V 7 bases short and J 3 bases short, with 10 bases between. Germline lookup yields CDR1 MNHNS and CDR2 SASEGT. CDR3 amino acids: CASTLDSYEQYF. DNA of the CDR3: TGTGCCAGCACCCTAGACAGCTACGAGCAGTACTTC.

The chain links TRBV29-1 to TRBJ1-2; no reliable D call. Trimming took off 4 bases at V and 0 bases at J, with 9 bases between the two ends. The germline CDR1 and CDR2 sequences are SQVTM and ANQGSEA. This CDR3 spans 13 amino acids. The CDR3 DNA sequence: TGCAGCGTTGTCCCCCCCGCTAACTATGGCTACACCTTC. As protein: CSVVPPANYGYTF. Drawing the rest from reference TRBV29-1 and TRBJ1-2, the complete variable domain is SAVISQKPSRDICQRGTSLTIQCQVDSQVTMMFWYRQQPGQSLTLIATANQGSEATYESGFVIDKFPISRPNLTFSTLTVSNMSPEDSSIYLCSVVPPANYGYTFGSGTRLTVV.

The chain links TRBV7-3 to TRBJ2-2; unclear D gene. V lost 5 bases, J lost 5 bases, and 9 bases lay in between. Germline V gives CDR1 SGHTA, CDR2 FQGTGA. The CDR3 totals 13 residues. CDR3 loop: CASSPQKTGELFF. The CDR3 DNA follows: TGTGCCAGCAGCCCGCAAAAGACCGGGGAGCTGTTTTTT.

The J gene is TRBJ1-1, the V gene TRBV7-9; a weak D match, TRBD1 (5 bases). CDR3 length equals 15 residues. V lost 7 bases to trimming and J lost 5 bases, with 20 bases between them. Per the germline V gene, CDR1 is SEHNR and CDR2 is FQNEAQ (reference sequence). The CDR3 nucleotides are TGTGCCAGCACTCAACCGGAGTCAGGGATAACTGAAGCTTTCTTT. Its protein product is CASTQPESGITEAFF. The whole variable domain, remainder taken from reference TRBV7-9 and TRBJ1-1, is DTGVSQNPRHKITKRGQNVTFRCDPISEHNRLYWYRQTLGQGPEFLTYFQNEAQLEKSRLLSDRFSAERPKGSFSTLEIQRTEQGDSAMYLCASTQPESGITEAFFGQGTRLTVV.

The chain is built from TRBV19 and TRBJ1-2, with 8 positions matching TRBD1. The ends lost 5 bases at V and 3 bases at J; junction bases unmatched: 14. This CDR3 spans 17 amino acids. Germline V gene data show CDR1 as LNHDA and CDR2 as SQIVND (reference sequence). The CDR3 DNA is TGTGCCAGTAGTCGAGGGGGACCGGGACAGGAGCACTATGGCTACACCTTC. Its translation: CASSRGGPGQEHYGYTF. Full variable domain (missing parts from reference TRBV19 and TRBJ1-2): DGGITQSPKYLFRKEGQNVTLSCEQNLNHDAMYWYRQDPGQGLRLIYYSQIVNDFQKGDIAEGYSVSREKKESFPLTVTSAQKNPTAFYLCASSRGGPGQEHYGYTFGSGTRLTVV.

A few counts support this clone. The V gene is TRBV5-4, the J gene TRBJ2-7; D uncertain. Trimming left V 4 bases short and J 3 bases short, with 11 bases between. Germline CDR1 SGHNT, CDR2 YYREEE (reference sequence). The CDR3 has 13 residues. CDR3 in DNA: TGTGCCAGCAGCCCCCGGACGGACTACGAGCAGTACTTC. This gives the protein CASSPRTDYEQYF.

This chain links TRBV9 with TRBJ2-2, with 13 bases aligning to TRBD2. In germline, CDR1 is SGDLS, CDR2 YYNGEE. The CDR3 has 19 amino acids. Germline trimming cut 3 bases from V and 3 bases from J; bases unmatched to any gene: 11. The CDR3 here is CASSASPLAGGHDTGELFF. DNA for the CDR3: TGTGCCAGCAGCGCCAGCCCACTAGCGGGGGGGCACGACACCGGGGAGCTGTTTTTT. Together with reference TRBV9 and TRBJ2-2, the CDR3 gives the full variable domain: DSGVTQTPKHLITATGQRVTLRCSPRSGDLSVYWYQQSLDQGLQFLIQYYNGEERAKGNILERFSAQQFPDLHSELNLSSLELGDSALYFCASSASPLAGGHDTGELFFGEGSRLTVL.

This chain joins TRBV11-2 and TRBJ1-1; the D gene is possibly TRBD1 (5 bases). The CDR3 covers 15 residues. Germline V gene sequence: CDR1 SGHAT, CDR2 FQNNGV. Between the trimmed V and J ends, which lost 0 bases and 4 bases, there was a span of 12 bases. The CDR3 DNA reads as TGTGCCAGCAGCTTAGACTCGGGGGATGGCACTGAAGCTTTCTTT. It yields the protein CASSLDSGDGTEAFF.